The 15 T cell receptor beta chains below all came from one sample that was sequenced in a study of blood T cell repertoires in COVID-19. Only in-frame clones appear in the TCRdb table, and some are missing; sequencing was by immunoSEQ multiplex PCR. The sample yields 150,000 or so clones, 75% to 85% seen once. The sequenced material came from peripheral blood. The receptors derive from a woman aged 45-59 years in a cohort sampled during active or convalescent COVID-19.

This rearrangement joins TRBV29-1 to TRBJ1-2; TRBD1 is a possible D gene (6 bases). This CDR3 has 12 residues. The V gene's germline CDR1 is SQVTM and CDR2 ANQGSEA. The V end was cut by 7 bases, the J end by 8 bases, with 17 bases between. The CDR3 loop reads CSALTGSGGYTF. DNA of the CDR3: TGCAGCGCACTAACAGGGTCCGGGGGCTACACCTTC.

The chain joins TRBV30 to TRBJ2-1; D might be TRBD1 (7 bases). Germline CDR1 reads GTSNPN; CDR2 reads SVGIG (reference sequence). The V and J ends lost 4 bases and 6 bases respectively, with 13 bases between them. The CDR3 covers 13 residues. The CDR3, as DNA: TGTGCCTGGATCAGGGGGGCCGGCAATGAGCAGTTCTTC. This translates into CAWIRGAGNEQFF.

This chain uses TRBV7-2 with TRBJ1-4; D possibly corresponds to TRBD1 (6 bases). Germline values: CDR1 SGHTA, CDR2 FQGNSA. CDR3 length: 19 amino acids. V dropped 0 bases and J dropped 3 bases, with 20 bases sitting between them. This CDR3 is CASSLARGQWGLANEKLFF. As DNA, the CDR3 is TGTGCCAGCAGCTTAGCAAGAGGACAGTGGGGCTTAGCTAATGAAAAACTGTTTTTT.

The chain joins TRBV27 to TRBJ1-5; 8 bases map to TRBD1. CDR3 length equals 17 residues. Germline trimming cut 9 bases from V and 0 bases from J; bases unmatched to any gene: 13. In germline, CDR1 is MNHEY, CDR2 SMNVEV (reference sequence). CDR3 sequence: CASAGGEGAASNQPQHF. CDR3 nucleotide sequence: TGTGCCAGTGCAGGGGGCGAGGGAGCCGCTAGCAATCAGCCCCAGCATTTT.

This chain links TRBV3-1 (or the pseudogene TRBV3-2) with TRBJ1-3; D unclear. Germline loops: CDR1 LGHDT, CDR2 YNNKEL (reference sequence). This CDR3 is built from 15 residues. Trimming removed 4 bases from V and 4 bases from J, with 14 bases in between. The CDR3 region has the DNA TGTGCCAGCAGCCCGAACTCGGGAGCAGGAAACACCATATATTTT. This translates into CASSPNSGAGNTIYF.

V and J are TRBV19 and TRBJ1-5, with 8 bases that match TRBD1. In germline, CDR1 is LNHDA, CDR2 SQIVND (reference sequence). The CDR3 loop spans 15 amino acids. V shed 5 bases and J 5 bases; nucleotides not matched to a gene: 8. CDR3: CASSLPDRGYQPQHF. Here the CDR3 DNA reads TGTGCCAGTAGTTTGCCAGACAGGGGATATCAGCCCCAGCATTTT.

This chain connects TRBV27 to TRBJ1-5; TRBD1 matches 9 bases. The length of the CDR3 is 15 residues. Trimming removed 7 bases from V and 4 bases from J; junction bases left unmatched: 8. The germline V gene has CDR1 MNHEY and CDR2 SMNVEV (reference sequence). Written as DNA, the CDR3 is TGTGCCAGCACCTTAACCGGGACAGGGAATCAGCCCCAGCATTTT. Protein sequence: CASTLTGTGNQPQHF.

The chain links TRBV3-1 (or the pseudogene TRBV3-2) to TRBJ2-7; perhaps TRBD1 as D (6 bases). Germline values: CDR1 LGHDT, CDR2 YNNKEL (reference sequence). With 4 bases removed from V and 3 bases from J, the gap between germline ends came to 13 bases. The CDR3 runs 14 residues. The DNA for the CDR3 is TGTGCCAGCAGCCGAGCTGACAGGTTCTACGAGCAGTACTTC. Translated: CASSRADRFYEQYF.

The CDR3 reads CASSLVTSGVVYNEQFF. DNA of the CDR3: TGTGCCAGCAGCTTGGTAACTAGCGGGGTTGTCTACAATGAGCAGTTCTTC. The V and J genes are TRBV7-6 and TRBJ2-1; 10 bases line up with TRBD2. The CDR3 runs to 17 residues. Trimming removed 3 bases from V and 3 bases from J; junction bases left unmatched: 8. CDR1 and CDR2 from the germline V gene are SGHVS and FNYEAQ.

The rearrangement uses TRBV7-8 and TRBJ1-1; the match to TRBD1 covers 9 bases. V was clipped by 6 bases and J by 5 bases; unmatched bases: 10. Germline V lookup: CDR1 SGHVS, CDR2 FQNEAQ. The CDR3 covers 15 residues. The CDR3: CASSPQGAQWTEAFF. The CDR3, as DNA: TGTGCCAGCAGTCCACAGGGGGCTCAGTGGACTGAAGCTTTCTTT.

V gene TRBV7-2 combines with J gene TRBJ2-1; 7 bases map to TRBD1. Germline-derived CDR1 and CDR2 are SGHTA and FQGNSA. The CDR3 consists of 15 residues. Germline trimming cut 6 bases from V and 3 bases from J; bases unmatched to any gene: 8. The CDR3 bases are TGTGCCAGCAGTGTGGACAGGTCCGACTACAATGAGCAGTTCTTC. This translates into CASSVDRSDYNEQFF.

The chain recombines TRBV6-5 with TRBJ2-3, with 8 bases identical to TRBD2. Germline V CDR1 and CDR2: MNHEY, SVGAGI. The CDR3 consists of 13 residues. With 6 bases clipped from V and 6 bases from J, the junction kept 5 bases outside the gene matches. This CDR3 reads CASRRGAEDTQYF. As DNA, the CDR3 is TGTGCCAGCAGGCGGGGGGCGGAGGATACGCAGTATTTT.

This chain joins TRBV5-1 and TRBJ2-7; no definite D call. The CDR3 runs 15 residues. V lost 0 bases to trimming and J lost 1 base, with 11 bases between them. The V gene's germline CDR1 is SGHRS and CDR2 YFSETQ. The CDR3 here is CASSLGGFMSYEQYF. CDR3 nucleotides: TGCGCCAGCAGCTTGGGTGGCTTTATGTCCTACGAGCAGTACTTC.

The sample holds one count of this clone. The chain couples TRBV6-2 or TRBV6-3 to TRBJ1-6, with 9 bases fitting TRBD1. V dropped 2 bases and J dropped 7; count of bases not matched to a gene: 3. The CDR3 is 15 amino acids. Germline values: CDR1 MNHEY, CDR2 SVGEGT. CDR3 nucleotide sequence: TGTGCCAGCAGTTACGAGACAGGGGGGAATTCACCCCTCCACTTT. This gives the protein CASSYETGGNSPLHF.

This clone was counted ten times or more. V usage is TRBV9 and J usage is TRBJ2-2; unclear D gene. CDR1 and CDR2 (germline): SGDLS, YYNGEE. Trimming left V 1 base short and J 1 base short, with 11 bases between. The CDR3 loop spans 16 amino acids. The CDR3, as DNA: TGTGCCAGCAGCGTAACCCCTCCGGGGAACACCGGGGAGCTGTTTTTT. This sequence encodes CASSVTPPGNTGELFF.